The 24 T cell receptor beta chains below were found in one sample sequenced in a study of T cells in Graves' hyperthyroidism and ophthalmopathy. From RNA transcripts, TCR beta CDR3 regions were amplified. A first-round RT-PCR of the TCR CDR3 used the HTBI primer set. Each CDR3 protein is one row after TCRdb ran MiXCR on the multiplex PCR reads. The data hold around 440,000 distinct CDR3 sequences, with 15% to 19% observed a single time. The source material was blood. Source of these receptors: a woman younger than 30 with Graves' hyperthyroidism.

V and J are TRBV19 and TRBJ2-2; tentative D call: TRBD2 (5 bases). The CDR3 loop spans 16 amino acids. Germline-derived CDR1 and CDR2 are LNHDA and SQIVND (reference sequence). V was clipped by 6 bases and J by 0 bases, with 14 bases between them. CDR3: CASSKDGISNTGELFF. The CDR3 DNA is TGTGCCAGTAGCAAGGACGGGATATCGAACACCGGGGAGCTGTTTTTT.

Many counts were recorded for this clonotype. The chain employs TRBV28 and TRBJ2-5; D is ambiguous. The CDR3 loop spans 17 amino acids. Trimming cost V 4 bases and J 0 bases, with 18 bases left between them. The germline CDR1 and CDR2 sequences are MDHEN and SYDVKM. The CDR3 sequence: CASSWGRHDVYQETQYF. CDR3 in DNA: TGTGCCAGCAGTTGGGGAAGACACGATGTTTACCAAGAGACCCAGTACTTC.

In its sample, this clonotype was seen many times. The chain employs TRBV20-1 and TRBJ2-3; perhaps D is TRBD1 or TRBD2 (7 bases each). V dropped 0 bases and J dropped 1 base, with 20 bases sitting between them. CDR1 is DFQATT and CDR2 is SNEGSKA in the germline V gene (reference sequence). The CDR3 loop spans 18 amino acids. CDR3 in amino acids: CSARDLMTSRGGTDTQYF. CDR3 in DNA: TGCAGTGCTAGAGATCTGATGACTAGCAGGGGGGGCACAGATACGCAGTATTTT.

This clonotype occurred many times. The V gene is TRBV14, the J gene TRBJ2-7, with a weak D call TRBD1 (6 bases). Trimming removed 4 bases at V and 2 bases at J, with 12 bases between. CDR1 and CDR2 (germline): SGHDN, FVKESK. CDR3 length: 14 amino acids. In nucleotides, the CDR3 is TGTGCCAGCAGCCGGACAGACACACCCTACGAGCAGTACTTC. Translating gives CASSRTDTPYEQYF. The variable domain in full, with the rest retrieved from reference TRBV14 and TRBJ2-7, is EAGVTQFPSHSVIEKGQTVTLRCDPISGHDNLYWYRRVMGKEIKFLLHFVKESKQDESGMPNNRFLAERTGGTYSTLKVQPAELEDSGVYFCASSRTDTPYEQYFGPGTRLTVT.

This clonotype has a count of ten or more. The CDR3, as DNA: TGTGCCAGCAGTCACACCCGGACCGGGGAGCTGTTTTTT. This translates into CASSHTRTGELFF. The chain carries TRBV6-2 or TRBV6-3 and TRBJ2-2; D is uncertain. The germline CDR1 and CDR2 sequences are MNHEY and SVGEGT. The CDR3 is 13 amino acids. V gave up 5 bases and J gave up 5 bases, with 9 bases separating them.

This clonotype has just one count. V gene TRBV19 combines with J gene TRBJ2-2, with TRBD2 as a possible D gene (5 bases). Germline CDR1 is LNHDA and CDR2 is SQIVND (reference sequence). Trimming took 3 bases from V and 6 from J, leaving 14 bases between them. The CDR3 spans 15 residues. CDR3 sequence reads: CASSIHRPGAGELFF. CDR3 DNA sequence: TGTGCCAGTAGTATTCATCGACCCGGGGCCGGGGAGCTGTTTTTT.

This clonotype was seen at least ten times. The genes are TRBV29-1 and TRBJ2-1; 14 bases are shared with TRBD2. The CDR3 loop spans 16 amino acids. V gave up 4 bases and J gave up 9 bases; unmatched junction bases: 11. Per germline, CDR1 SQVTM and CDR2 ANQGSEA. CDR3 sequence reads: CSVGRLAGGDIGEQFF. The CDR3 coding sequence is TGCAGCGTTGGCCGACTAGCGGGAGGGGACATAGGTGAGCAGTTCTTC.

The chain combines TRBV9 with TRBJ2-5; TRBD1 aligns across 9 bases. CDR3 size: 16 residues. V lost 5 bases to trimming and J lost 2 bases; unmatched junction nucleotides: 10. The germline CDR1 and CDR2 sequences are SGDLS and YYNGEE. The CDR3 nucleotides are TGTGCCAGCAGTTCGGCCGGGACAGGGTCACAAGAGACCCAGTACTTC. It translates to CASSSAGTGSQETQYF.

Note on this clonotype: A much larger clonotype is one base distant, so this may be a read error. The chain combines TRBV7-3 with TRBJ2-1; a weak D match, TRBD1 (5 bases). V was shortened by 4 bases and J by 7 bases, with 11 bases between the two germline ends. In germline, CDR1 is SGHTA, CDR2 FQGTGA. This CDR3 spans 13 amino acids. As DNA, the CDR3 is TGTGCCAGCAGCTCAGGGTCGGAGAATGAGCAGTTCTTC. Protein product: CASSSGSENEQFF.

For this clonotype: The junction does not match germline at one end; this may be a read error. The chain recombines TRBV5-1 with TRBJ2-1; perhaps TRBD2 as D (6 bases). Germline lookup yields CDR1 SGHRS and CDR2 YFSETQ. The CDR3 extends over 15 amino acids. CDR3 residues: CASRLLESAGNGQFF. CDR3 in DNA: TGCGCCAGCAGACTTCTAGAGTCTGCGGGGAATGGGCAGTTCTTC.

The chain recombines TRBV19 with TRBJ2-5; 7 bases are shared with TRBD2. The V gene end was trimmed by 3 bases and the J gene end by 7 bases; junction bases not matched to a gene: 8. CDR3 size: 14 residues. CDR1 and CDR2 (germline): LNHDA, SQIVND (reference sequence). CDR3 sequence (DNA): TGTGCCAGTAGTATGGGTAGGGGCGGGGGGACCCAGTACTTC. It translates to CASSMGRGGGTQYF.

In its sample, this clonotype was seen many times. V is TRBV29-1 and J is TRBJ1-5; D is undetermined. The V and J ends lost 4 bases and 2 bases respectively, with 3 bases between them. This CDR3 has 11 residues. Germline CDR1 and CDR2: SQVTM and ANQGSEA. The CDR3 DNA follows: TGCAGCGTTGGGGGCAATCAGCCCCAGCATTTT. This sequence encodes CSVGGNQPQHF.

The chain combines TRBV2 with TRBJ1-2; no reliable D call. V shed 1 base and J shed 7 bases, with 16 bases lying between them. Germline V CDR1 and CDR2: SNHLY, FYNNEI. The CDR3 has 15 amino acids. CDR3 in amino acids: CASSEDPAPAGGYTF. CDR3 sequence (DNA): TGTGCCAGCAGTGAAGATCCAGCCCCCGCGGGTGGCTACACCTTC.

In the case of this clonotype: A single base separates this from a much larger clone, so it may be a read error. The V call is TRBV20-1, the J call TRBJ2-7, with D possibly being TRBD2 (6 bases). The CDR3 loop spans 15 amino acids. Per germline, CDR1 DFQATT and CDR2 SNEGSKA (reference sequence). The CDR3 loop is CCARDVGGHSYEQYF. The CDR3 DNA reads as TGCTGTGCTAGAGATGTCGGGGGTCACTCCTACGAGCAGTACTTC.

In the case of this clonotype: A junction boundary mismatches the germline segment, possibly from a read error. The chain recombines TRBV12-3 or TRBV12-4 with TRBJ2-5; D might be TRBD2 (5 bases). The CDR3 has 12 amino acids. The CDR3 region is CAGSFSGETQYF. The DNA of the CDR3 is TGTGCCGGCAGTTTTTCGGGGGAGACCCAGTACTTC.

This clonotype was counted only a few times. The V gene is TRBV5-4, the J gene TRBJ2-5; possibly TRBD1 for D (6 bases). The CDR3 is 14 amino acids. Trimming removed 1 base at V and 5 bases at J, with 12 bases between. Germline V gene lookup returns CDR1 SGHNT and CDR2 YYREEE (reference sequence). As DNA, the CDR3 is TGTGCCAGCAGCTTGCAGGGGCCTGGGGAGACCCAGTACTTC. As protein: CASSLQGPGETQYF.

This clonotype was picked up a small number of times. V is TRBV5-1 and J is TRBJ2-7; the D gene is possibly TRBD1 (6 bases). The V end was cut by 0 bases, the J end by 7 bases, with 8 bases between. This CDR3 has 12 residues. Per the germline V gene, CDR1 is SGHRS and CDR2 is YFSETQ. The CDR3 DNA sequence: TGCGCCAGCAGCTTGGCCGGACAGGAGCAGTACTTC. It codes for CASSLAGQEQYF.

This clonotype was seen once. The chain employs TRBV2 and TRBJ2-3; 8 bases are a match to TRBD2. Trimming took 7 bases from V and 8 from J; bases not matched to a gene: 11. This CDR3 has 14 amino acids. Per germline, CDR1 SNHLY and CDR2 FYNNEI. DNA of the CDR3: TGTGCCAGCACCATGCGGGAGGCGGGGGGTACGCAGTATTTT. Amino acid sequence: CASTMREAGGTQYF.

This clonotype was found many times. The chain is built from TRBV5-8 and TRBJ2-3; 8 nucleotides agree with TRBD1. This CDR3 has 15 residues. Germline lookup yields CDR1 SGHTS and CDR2 YDEGEE. Trimming at V came to 4 bases and at J to 6 bases, leaving 10 bases not matched to a gene. As DNA, the CDR3 is TGTGCCAGCAGCCGACAGGGGTCGCGGGTGGATACGCAGTATTTT. This gives the protein CASSRQGSRVDTQYF.

This clonotype was recorded at least ten times. The gene calls are TRBV3-1 and TRBJ2-7; 8 bases are shared with TRBD2. Germline loops: CDR1 LGHDT, CDR2 YNNKEL (reference sequence). CDR3 size: 15 residues. V lost 4 bases to trimming and J lost 4 bases; unmatched junction nucleotides: 9. The CDR3 DNA sequence: TGTGCCAGCAGCCCTACGACTAGCGCCCTTTACGAGCAGTACTTC. Protein sequence: CASSPTTSALYEQYF.

This chain links TRBV2 with TRBJ2-7; no reliable D call. In germline, CDR1 is SNHLY, CDR2 FYNNEI. Trimming shortened V by 7 bases and J by 0 bases, and 16 bases separated the two germline ends. The CDR3 has 15 residues. As DNA, the CDR3 is TGTGCCAGCACCCCGCTTCTCGGTAGCTCCTACGAGCAGTACTTC. Translated, it gives CASTPLLGSSYEQYF.

This clonotype was detected ten times or more. The chain uses TRBV18 and TRBJ2-7; 9 positions match TRBD2. The length of the CDR3 is 14 residues. The V gene end was trimmed by 2 bases and the J gene end by 2 bases; junction bases not matched to a gene: 1. The germline gives CDR1 KGHSH, CDR2 LQKENI. The CDR3, as DNA: TGTGCCAGCTCACCAGGACTAGCGACCTACGAGCAGTACTTC. Protein sequence: CASSPGLATYEQYF. Looking up the rest from reference TRBV18 and TRBJ2-7 gives the full variable domain: NAGVMQNPRHLVRRRGQEARLRCSPMKGHSHVYWYRQLPEEGLKFMVYLQKENIIDESGMPKERFSAEFPKEGPSILRIQQVVRGDSAAYFCASSPGLATYEQYFGPGTRLTVT.

This chain connects TRBV19 to TRBJ2-7, with D tentatively TRBD1 (5 bases). The CDR3 consists of 15 residues. Germline-derived CDR1 and CDR2 are LNHDA and SQIVND (reference sequence). The ends were cut back, 3 bases at V and 3 bases at J, with 15 bases in the middle. CDR3 protein: CASSMVGALIYEQYF. The DNA for the CDR3 is TGTGCCAGTAGTATGGTAGGGGCTCTCATCTACGAGCAGTACTTC. Together with reference TRBV19 and TRBJ2-7, the CDR3 gives the full variable domain: DGGITQSPKYLFRKEGQNVTLSCEQNLNHDAMYWYRQDPGQGLRLIYYSQIVNDFQKGDIAEGYSVSREKKESFPLTVTSAQKNPTAFYLCASSMVGALIYEQYFGPGTRLTVT.

This clonotype occurred many times. J is TRBJ2-7 and V is TRBV5-1; D is undetermined. This CDR3 has 13 residues. Trimming stripped 2 bases from V and 3 bases from J, with 9 bases between. In germline, CDR1 is SGHRS, CDR2 YFSETQ. CDR3 bases: TGCGCCAGCAGCTTCAGTCCAGGCTACGAGCAGTACTTC. This gives the protein CASSFSPGYEQYF.